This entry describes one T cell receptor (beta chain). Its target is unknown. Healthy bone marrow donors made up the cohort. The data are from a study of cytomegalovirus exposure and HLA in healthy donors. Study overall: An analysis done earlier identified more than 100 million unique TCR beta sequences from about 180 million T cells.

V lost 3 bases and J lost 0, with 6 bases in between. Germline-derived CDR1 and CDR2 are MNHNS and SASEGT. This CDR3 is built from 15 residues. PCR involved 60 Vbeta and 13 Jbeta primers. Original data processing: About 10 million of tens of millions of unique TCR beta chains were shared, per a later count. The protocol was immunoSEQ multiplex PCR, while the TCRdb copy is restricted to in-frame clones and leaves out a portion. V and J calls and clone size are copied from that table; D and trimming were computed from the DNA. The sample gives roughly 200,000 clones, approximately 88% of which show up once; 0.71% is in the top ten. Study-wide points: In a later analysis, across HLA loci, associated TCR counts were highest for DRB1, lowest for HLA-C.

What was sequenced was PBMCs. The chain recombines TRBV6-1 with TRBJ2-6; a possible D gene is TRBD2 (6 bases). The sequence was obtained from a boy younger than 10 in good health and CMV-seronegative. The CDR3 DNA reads TGTGCCAGCAGTGAGGGGGGCTCTGGGGCCAACGTCCTGACTTTC. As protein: CASSEGGSGANVLTF.